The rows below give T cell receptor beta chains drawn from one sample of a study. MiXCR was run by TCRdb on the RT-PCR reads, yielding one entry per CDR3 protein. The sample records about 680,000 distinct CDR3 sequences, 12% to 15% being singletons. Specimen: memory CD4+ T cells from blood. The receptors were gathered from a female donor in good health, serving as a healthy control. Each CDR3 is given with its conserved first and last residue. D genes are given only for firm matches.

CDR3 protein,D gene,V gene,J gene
CSARGLLAGENEQYF,TRBD2,TRBV20-1,TRBJ2-7
CASSLVLTGGGDTQYF,.,TRBV5-6,TRBJ2-3
CATSDREVGIQYF,.,TRBV24-1,TRBJ2-4
CASSSNSGGRGNEQFF,TRBD2,TRBV6-6,TRBJ2-1
CASSFRLAGGSTDTQYF,TRBD2,TRBV7-9,TRBJ2-3
CASSTAPQGNEAFF,.,TRBV28,TRBJ1-1
CASSASDSSNQPQHF,.,TRBV9,TRBJ1-5
CPSSLLVQGANEQFF,TRBD1,TRBV3-1,TRBJ2-1
CSARKSPGSQETQYF,.,TRBV20-1,TRBJ2-5
CASSYDRVGEQFF,TRBD1,TRBV6-5,TRBJ2-1
CSARLPGRGYEQYF,.,TRBV20-1,TRBJ2-7
CASSQDTSGSAQFF,.,TRBV14,TRBJ2-1
CAGSSAVMNTEAFF,.,TRBV6-1,TRBJ1-1
CSARDTGGGGDTQYF,TRBD2,TRBV20-1,TRBJ2-3
CASTVGAEYNEQFF,.,TRBV12-3/TRBV12-4,TRBJ2-1
CSATHRTSGHQTYTTDTQYF,TRBD2,TRBV20-1,TRBJ2-3
CASSRDVNTGELFF,.,TRBV6-6,TRBJ2-2
CSADRDNYEQYF,.,TRBV20-1,TRBJ2-7
CASSWIRTSGSYEQYF,TRBD2,TRBV6-5,TRBJ2-7
CASSPSYGDSGYTF,.,TRBV5-1,TRBJ1-2
CASSRQGGNGELFF,TRBD2,TRBV11-2,TRBJ2-2
CASRQGLAGVGADTQYF,TRBD2,TRBV5-1,TRBJ2-3
CSARDRVRGSNQPQHF,.,TRBV20-1,TRBJ1-5
CASRGQGITEAFF,TRBD1,TRBV3-1,TRBJ1-1
CASSPANRGANNEQFF,TRBD1,TRBV18,TRBJ2-1
CASSQRGHYEQYF,.,TRBV3-1,TRBJ2-7
CASTEGGGYTGELFF,.,TRBV6-1,TRBJ2-2
CASSPTVPGEQFF,.,TRBV3-1,TRBJ2-1
CSADHRESEKLFF,.,TRBV20-1,TRBJ1-4
CASSLEGTSSEQYF,TRBD2,TRBV7-8,TRBJ2-7
CASSFGTALDYGYTF,.,TRBV27,TRBJ1-2
CSVGGRGSEADTQYF,.,TRBV29-1,TRBJ2-3
CASSGGTGENQPQHF,TRBD1,TRBV11-2,TRBJ1-5
CASSLASGPYEQYF,TRBD2,TRBV7-2,TRBJ2-7
CAISAGQGASPLNYGYTF,TRBD1,TRBV10-3,TRBJ1-2
CAWKYGTLGDGYTF,.,TRBV30,TRBJ1-2
CASSLTGTSGSSAQDEQFF,TRBD2,TRBV7-2,TRBJ2-1
CASSQADWDTEAFF,.,TRBV3-1,TRBJ1-1
CASSQERDRGYTF,.,TRBV4-3,TRBJ1-2
CATSGAPDGYTF,.,TRBV24-1,TRBJ1-2
CASSLELPGEETQYF,.,TRBV5-1,TRBJ2-5
CASSLVQGVASVYGYTF,TRBD1,TRBV5-4,TRBJ1-2
CASSEAVGFSWPPNQETQYF,.,TRBV6-1,TRBJ2-5
CATRSNLNTGELFF,.,TRBV24-1,TRBJ2-2
CASSLGSRGAGSYNSPLHF,.,TRBV7-2,TRBJ1-6
CASSLVTSGYNEQFF,TRBD2,TRBV5-6,TRBJ2-1
CASGPWGVGANEKLFF,.,TRBV27,TRBJ1-4
CASSWTGGRPSTEAFF,TRBD1,TRBV5-1,TRBJ1-1
CASSLQNPEAEAFF,.,TRBV5-1,TRBJ1-1
CASSFGTGMVGNSPLHF,.,TRBV12-3/TRBV12-4,TRBJ1-6
CASSQDGQREEKLFF,.,TRBV4-3,TRBJ1-4
CSVELAGAPYNEQFF,TRBD2,TRBV29-1,TRBJ2-1
CAISEGRDSNQPQHF,.,TRBV10-3,TRBJ1-5